What follows describes a single T cell receptor (beta chain). Its antigen is currently unknown. The sample belongs to a study of T cell responses to AZD1222 COVID-19 vaccine. The study, taken as a whole, reports: With two AZD1222 doses given, Spike-specific TCR breadth and depth both rose.

This CDR3 spans 18 amino acids. Germline lookup yields CDR1 SQVTM and CDR2 ANQGSEA. V was pared by 0 bases and J by 6 bases, with 27 bases between. Assay used: immunoSEQ multiplex PCR; TCRdb lists only in-frame clones, some missing. Of around 150,000 clones in the sample, approximately 85% were seen once. The J gene is TRBJ2-7, the V gene TRBV29-1; D perhaps matches TRBD2 (7 bases). This TCR derives from an adult who received the MenACWY meningococcal vaccine as a control. The specimen comprised peripheral blood, sampled 28 days after the second dose of the MenACWY control vaccine. The CDR3 protein is CSVEDETGPIAGAPEQYF. The CDR3 bases are TGCAGCGTTGAAGATGAGACAGGTCCCATTGCGGGAGCCCCCGAGCAGTACTTC.